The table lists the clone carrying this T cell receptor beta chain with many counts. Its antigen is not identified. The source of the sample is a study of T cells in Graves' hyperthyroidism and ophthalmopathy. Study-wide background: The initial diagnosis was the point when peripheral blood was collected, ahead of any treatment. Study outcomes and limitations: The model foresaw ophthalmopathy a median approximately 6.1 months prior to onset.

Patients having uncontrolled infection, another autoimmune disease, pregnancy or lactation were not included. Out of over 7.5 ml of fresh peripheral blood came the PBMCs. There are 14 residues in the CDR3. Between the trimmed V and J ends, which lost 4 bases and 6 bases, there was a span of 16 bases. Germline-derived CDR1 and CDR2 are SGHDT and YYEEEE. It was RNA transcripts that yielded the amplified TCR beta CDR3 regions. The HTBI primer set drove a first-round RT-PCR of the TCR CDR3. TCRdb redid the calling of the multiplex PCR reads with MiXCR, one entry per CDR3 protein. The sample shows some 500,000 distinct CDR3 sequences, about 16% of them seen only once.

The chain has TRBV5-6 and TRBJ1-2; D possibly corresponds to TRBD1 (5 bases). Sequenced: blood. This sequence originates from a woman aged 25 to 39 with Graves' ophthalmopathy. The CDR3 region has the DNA TGTGCCAGCAGCCTGACATCTCCCAGGGATGGCTACACCTTC. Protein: CASSLTSPRDGYTF.